The 8 T cell receptor beta chains below all came from one sample that was sequenced in a study of cytomegalovirus exposure and HLA in healthy donors (dated by TCRdb to 2016 to 2017). The protocol used for the library was the immunoSEQ multiplex PCR assay. A mixture of 60 forward primers for TCR Vbeta segments and 13 reverse primers for TCR Jbeta segments was used in the multiplex PCR. Imported from immuneACCESS, the table was reduced by TCRdb to in-frame sequences with V and J called. These copies leave out some clones; in studies compared against another copy, an unresolved V gene accounts for under half, and the cause of the remainder is not known. Recorded for this sample are under 200,000 clones; 78% of them occurred a single time. Of the sample, 3.1% falls within the top ten clones. The sequenced sample was PBMCs. Receptors originate from a middle-aged woman in good health and CMV-seronegative.

The chain employs TRBV6-1 and TRBJ1-2; TRBD1 matches 8 bases. Germline lookup yields CDR1 MNHNS and CDR2 SASEGT. V was clipped by 11 bases and J by 4 bases; unmatched bases: 9. CDR3 length: 13 amino acids. The CDR3 here is CASGGTGRYGYTF. CDR3 DNA: TGTGCCTCCGGCGGGACAGGCCGCTATGGCTACACCTTC.

The chain links TRBV6-1 to TRBJ1-2; 7 positions agree with TRBD1. The CDR3 length is 14 residues. CDR1 and CDR2 from the germline V gene are MNHNS and SASEGT. V was pared by 5 bases and J by 7 bases, with 10 bases of the junction left unmatched. The CDR3 nucleotides read TGTGCCAGCAGTTATACGACAGGGAAGCCTGGCTACACCTTC. It specifies CASSYTTGKPGYTF.

The gene calls are TRBV4-1 and TRBJ1-3; D unresolved. V dropped 4 bases and J dropped 0 bases, with 13 bases sitting between them. CDR3 length equals 16 residues. Germline V gene lookup returns CDR1 MGHRA and CDR2 YSYEKL. The CDR3 spells CASSPDPSFSGNTIYF. The CDR3 bases are TGCGCCAGCAGCCCAGACCCTTCTTTCTCTGGAAACACCATATATTTT.

The CDR3, as DNA: TGTGCCAGCAGCCGGGCGCCGGACAGGGCTGGAAACACCATATATTTT. Translation gives CASSRAPDRAGNTIYF. This sequence joins TRBV5-4 and TRBJ1-3, with 8 bases lining up with TRBD1. Losses at the gene ends were 4 bases for V and 2 bases for J; bases not matched to a gene: 8. This CDR3 is 16 amino acids long. From germline, CDR1 is SGHNT and CDR2 YYREEE (reference sequence).

This clone occurred a few times. The V gene is TRBV5-4, the J gene TRBJ2-7; 8 bases are a match to TRBD2. The V gene's germline CDR1 is SGHNT and CDR2 YYREEE (reference sequence). There are 15 residues in the CDR3. Trimming at V came to 2 bases and at J to 5 bases, leaving 9 bases not matched to a gene. CDR3 DNA: TGTGCCAGCAGCTTCGAGCGGGAGATCCCCCACGAGCAGTACTTC. It translates to CASSFEREIPHEQYF.

This rearrangement joins TRBV5-1 to TRBJ1-2; D possibly corresponds to TRBD1 (6 bases). The germline V gene encodes CDR1 SGHRS and CDR2 YFSETQ. V lost 0 bases and J lost 0, with 9 bases in between. There are 15 residues in the CDR3. The CDR3 bases are TGCGCCAGCAGCTTGGATGGGACACCTAACTATGGCTACACCTTC. Residues: CASSLDGTPNYGYTF.

The rearrangement uses TRBV5-1 and TRBJ2-5, with 7 bases matching TRBD1. This CDR3 is built from 14 residues. CDR1 is SGHRS and CDR2 is YFSETQ in the germline V gene. Trimming removed 0 bases from V and 5 bases from J; junction bases left unmatched: 4. For the CDR3, the DNA is TGCGCCAGCAGCTTGGAGGGGGCAGATGAGACCCAGTACTTC. This codes for CASSLEGADETQYF.

The J gene is TRBJ2-1, the V gene TRBV6-4, with TRBD2 identical over 10 bases. CDR1 is MRHNA and CDR2 is SNTAGT in the germline V gene. V lost 3 bases, J lost 9 bases, and 11 bases stayed unmatched. There are 16 residues in the CDR3. DNA of the CDR3: TGTGCCAGCAGTGAGAGGTCTAGCGGGGGATTTGGTGAGCAGTTCTTC. Translated: CASSERSSGGFGEQFF.